The 28 T cell receptor beta chains reported below all come from one sample, sequenced in a study of shared clonotypes between healthy human individuals (dated by TCRdb to 2020 to 2022). Receptors were amplified or captured by the immunoSEQ multiplex PCR assay. Held by TCRdb, this immuneACCESS table contains in-frame sequences only and omits some clones. Under half of the omission traces to an unresolved V gene where checked; the cause of the rest is unknown. The sample contains 2 million to 2.5 million clones, approximately 95% of them found a single time. Approximately 0.13% of the sample lies in the top ten. Sequencing was performed on naive CD4+ T cells sorted from blood. This sample's cell subset or site label indicates: CD45RA+ positively selected. These receptors were taken from a man between 18 and 35 years old in good health.

The V gene is TRBV6-1, the J gene TRBJ2-1; 8 bases are a match to TRBD2. The junction had 8 bases not matched to a gene; V was cut back by 7 bases and J by 6 bases. Germline V gene lookup returns CDR1 MNHNS and CDR2 SASEGT. This CDR3 contains 14 residues. The CDR3 DNA follows: TGTGCCAGCACTTCCGGACTAGCTCTCAATGAGCAGTTCTTC. As protein: CASTSGLALNEQFF.

The chain has TRBV5-4 and TRBJ1-1, with D possibly being TRBD1 (5 bases). Germline lookup yields CDR1 SGHNT and CDR2 YYREEE (reference sequence). The CDR3 is made up of 15 amino acids. The V end was cut by 4 bases, the J end by 4 bases, with 17 bases between. DNA of the CDR3: TGTGCCAGCAGCCGCGGGGAAGTTCAGGGCACTGAAGCTTTCTTT. Its protein product is CASSRGEVQGTEAFF.

This sequence joins TRBV5-1 and TRBJ1-1; D remains ambiguous. V shed 0 bases and J shed 6 bases, with 15 bases lying between them. Germline V CDR1 and CDR2: SGHRS, YFSETQ. The CDR3 has 15 residues. The CDR3 here is CASSLGAGSLAEAFF. In nucleotides, the CDR3 is TGCGCCAGCAGCTTGGGGGCAGGTTCTCTAGCTGAAGCTTTCTTT.

The count of this clone is one. The chain combines TRBV28 with TRBJ2-3, with D possibly called TRBD1 or TRBD2 (6 bases each). Germline CDR1 is MDHEN and CDR2 is SYDVKM. The CDR3 is made up of 14 amino acids. Trimming removed 7 bases from V and 4 bases from J, with 15 bases in between. Written as DNA, the CDR3 is TGTGCCAGCACTCGGAGGGGGTCCGCAGATACGCAGTATTTT. Translating gives CASTRRGSADTQYF. Drawing the rest from reference TRBV28 and TRBJ2-3, the complete variable domain is DVKVTQSSRYLVKRTGEKVFLECVQDMDHENMFWYRQDPGLGLRLIYFSYDVKMKEKGDIPEGYSVSREKKERFSLILESASTNQTSMYLCASTRRGSADTQYFGPGTRLTVL.

As regards this clone: This CDR3 is also generated by other DNA sequences in the sample. The V call is TRBV7-9, the J call TRBJ1-2; no definite D call. Trimming shortened V by 5 bases and J by 5 bases, and 9 bases separated the two germline ends. This CDR3 is built from 12 residues. Germline V gene lookup returns CDR1 SEHNR and CDR2 FQNEAQ (reference sequence). CDR3 in amino acids: CASSLDLYGYTF. The CDR3 nucleotides read TGTGCCAGCAGCCTGGACCTATATGGCTACACCTTC.

As concerns this clone: This same CDR3 is encoded by further DNA sequences in the sample. The CDR3, as DNA: TGTGCCAGCTCACCGGGCTCCTACGAGCAGTACTTC. Its protein product is CASSPGSYEQYF. The chain joins TRBV18 to TRBJ2-7; D gene unclear. Germline values: CDR1 KGHSH, CDR2 LQKENI. The CDR3 runs 12 residues. V shed 3 bases and J shed 0 bases, with 3 bases lying between them. Together with reference TRBV18 and TRBJ2-7, the CDR3 gives the full variable domain: NAGVMQNPRHLVRRRGQEARLRCSPMKGHSHVYWYRQLPEEGLKFMVYLQKENIIDESGMPKERFSAEFPKEGPSILRIQQVVRGDSAAYFCASSPGSYEQYFGPGTRLTVT.

This rearrangement joins TRBV27 to TRBJ2-7, with 10 bases identical to TRBD1. The CDR3 sequence is 15 residues long. J was trimmed by 4 bases and V by 4 bases; bases with no gene match: 7. The germline V gene encodes CDR1 MNHEY and CDR2 SMNVEV (reference sequence). This CDR3 reads CASSSWTGGKYEQYF. The DNA of the CDR3 is TGTGCCAGCAGTTCCTGGACAGGGGGAAAGTACGAGCAGTACTTC.

Comments on this clone: Distinct nucleotide sequences in the sample also encode this CDR3. The chain carries TRBV5-6 and TRBJ1-6; D gene unclear. Germline assignment: CDR1 SGHDT and CDR2 YYEEEE. This CDR3 has 16 residues. Trimming left V 2 bases short and J 0 bases short, with 9 bases between. CDR3: CASSLGWSSYNSPLHF. The CDR3 DNA follows: TGTGCCAGCAGCTTAGGATGGAGCTCCTATAATTCACCCCTCCACTTT. Combining the CDR3 with reference TRBV5-6 and TRBJ1-6 gives the whole variable domain DAGVTQSPTHLIKTRGQQVTLRCSPKSGHDTVSWYQQALGQGPQFIFQYYEEEERQRGNFPDRFSGHQFPNYSSELNVNALLLGDSALYLCASSLGWSSYNSPLHFGNGTRLTVT.

This clone was detected only once. This chain uses TRBV1 with TRBJ1-1; the D segment call TRBD1 is taken from the table without a DNA check. TRBV1 is a listed pseudogene. The CDR3 is made up of 14 amino acids. The CDR3 loop is CTSDRGQENTEAFF. For the CDR3, the DNA is TGCACCAGCGACCGGGGACAGGAGAACACTGAAGCTTTCTTT.

The CDR3 nucleotides are TGTGCCAGCAGGCTGAGCATACGTGGCACCGGGGAGCTGTTTTTT. It is translated as CASRLSIRGTGELFF. V usage is TRBV6-1 and J usage is TRBJ2-2; unclear D gene. The CDR3 runs 15 residues. Trimming cost V 6 bases and J 4 bases, with 15 bases left between them. The V gene's germline CDR1 is MNHNS and CDR2 SASEGT.

The chain couples TRBV5-6 to TRBJ1-2; no clear D. The CDR3 is 13 residues long. The V gene lost 4 bases and the J gene lost 7 bases, with 14 bases spanning the gap. CDR1 is SGHDT and CDR2 is YYEEEE in the germline V gene. CDR3: CASSPYLVVGYTF. The CDR3 DNA reads as TGTGCCAGCAGCCCCTATTTAGTGGTTGGCTACACCTTC.

The genes are TRBV27 and TRBJ1-1; D not certain. V lost 5 bases and J lost 1, with 14 bases in between. The CDR3 extends over 15 amino acids. Germline V CDR1 and CDR2: MNHEY, SMNVEV (reference sequence). CDR3 residues: CASSTLGRQNTEAFF. The DNA for the CDR3 is TGTGCCAGCAGTACATTAGGACGGCAGAACACTGAAGCTTTCTTT.

CDR3 sequence: CASSSGTSGFGVNTQYF. CDR3 sequence (DNA): TGTGCCAGCAGCTCCGGGACTAGCGGCTTTGGGGTAAATACGCAGTATTTT. The J gene is TRBJ2-3, the V gene TRBV5-4, with 11 bases fitting TRBD2. The V gene's germline CDR1 is SGHNT and CDR2 YYREEE (reference sequence). The CDR3 has 17 amino acids. V shed 3 bases and J 7 bases; nucleotides not matched to a gene: 13. Using reference TRBV5-4 and TRBJ2-3 for the parts outside the CDR3, the full variable domain is ETGVTQSPTHLIKTRGQQVTLRCSSQSGHNTVSWYQQALGQGPQFIFQYYREEENGRGNFPPRFSGLQFPNYSSELNVNALELDDSALYLCASSSGTSGFGVNTQYFGPGTRLTVL.

This clone has just one count. This specimen includes other DNA sequences encoding the same CDR3. The rearrangement links TRBV19 to TRBJ1-6, with D perhaps matching TRBD1 (5 bases). Germline CDR1 and CDR2: LNHDA and SQIVND (reference sequence). V lost 5 bases, J lost 3 bases, and 11 bases lay in between. The CDR3 contains 15 residues. CDR3 region: CASSFQGGYNSPLHF. CDR3 DNA sequence: TGTGCCAGTAGTTTCCAGGGCGGCTATAATTCACCCCTCCACTTT.

This sequence joins TRBV5-1 and TRBJ2-5; D ambiguous. The CDR3 is 15 residues long. CDR1 and CDR2 from the germline V gene are SGHRS and YFSETQ. The ends were cut back, 1 base at V and 2 bases at J, with 12 bases in the middle. The CDR3: CASSLNVGSQETQYF. CDR3 nucleotide sequence: TGCGCCAGCAGCTTGAACGTGGGATCACAAGAGACCCAGTACTTC.

The genes are TRBV2 and TRBJ2-5; no clear D gene. CDR3 length equals 10 residues. Trimming took 9 bases from V and 3 from J, leaving 5 bases between them. Germline assignment: CDR1 SNHLY and CDR2 FYNNEI. CDR3 DNA: TGTGCCAGTCTGAAAGAGACCCAGTACTTC. This translates into CASLKETQYF.

About this clone: This same CDR3 is encoded by further DNA sequences in the sample. This rearrangement joins TRBV7-9 to TRBJ1-1, with 8 bases identical to TRBD1. Per the germline V gene, CDR1 is SEHNR and CDR2 is FQNEAQ (reference sequence). The CDR3 runs to 14 residues. The V segment lost 4 bases and the J segment 0 bases; nucleotides outside the gene matches: 1. This CDR3 is CASSSTGVNTEAFF. As DNA, the CDR3 is TGTGCCAGCAGCTCGACAGGGGTGAACACTGAAGCTTTCTTT.

The chain links TRBV11-2 to TRBJ2-1; perhaps TRBD2 as D (5 bases). This CDR3 has 13 residues. V lost 5 bases, J lost 5 bases, and 10 bases lay in between. CDR1 and CDR2 (germline): SGHAT, FQNNGV. The CDR3 spells CASSAGSHNEQFF. CDR3 in DNA: TGTGCCAGCAGCGCGGGCTCTCACAATGAGCAGTTCTTC.

V and J are TRBV9 and TRBJ1-4; TRBD1 aligns across 7 bases. The CDR3 sequence is 13 residues long. The ends lost 0 bases at V and 8 bases at J; junction bases unmatched: 1. Per germline, CDR1 SGDLS and CDR2 YYNGEE. CDR3 bases: TGTGCCAGCAGCGTAGAGGACAGGGAAAAACTGTTTTTT. This translates into CASSVEDREKLFF.

This chain joins TRBV7-9 and TRBJ1-1; the D is unclear. Germline CDR1 reads SEHNR; CDR2 reads FQNEAQ (reference sequence). The CDR3 sequence is 14 residues long. The V gene lost 5 bases and the J gene lost 5 bases, with 15 bases spanning the gap. The CDR3 DNA sequence: TGTGCCAGCAGCCCGAAGCTGGGAAAGACTGAAGCTTTCTTT. Protein: CASSPKLGKTEAFF.

This clone was found once. This chain connects TRBV20-1 to TRBJ1-1, with 7 bases that match TRBD1. The V segment lost 6 bases and the J segment 11 bases; nucleotides outside the gene matches: 9. The CDR3 is made up of 11 amino acids. The germline gives CDR1 DFQATT, CDR2 SNEGSKA (reference sequence). CDR3: CSARDDRVAFF. In nucleotides, the CDR3 is TGCAGTGCGCGCGACGACAGGGTGGCTTTCTTT.

This clone appeared a single time. The chain has TRBV5-1 and TRBJ2-2; 7 bases align to TRBD1. Trimming took 4 bases from V and 0 from J; bases not matched to a gene: 6. From germline, CDR1 is SGHRS and CDR2 YFSETQ. This CDR3 spans 16 amino acids. Here the CDR3 DNA reads TGCGCCAGCAGCCAGACAGGGAGCTCGAACACCGGGGAGCTGTTTTTT. Its translation is CASSQTGSSNTGELFF.

The chain recombines TRBV2 with TRBJ1-5; 7 bases fit TRBD1. The germline CDR1 and CDR2 sequences are SNHLY and FYNNEI. This CDR3 has 15 amino acids. V lost 8 bases to trimming and J lost 0 bases; unmatched junction nucleotides: 7. CDR3 residues: CASRGDSNSNQPQHF. In DNA, the CDR3 is TGTGCCAGCCGAGGGGACAGTAATAGCAATCAGCCCCAGCATTTT. Complete variable domain (other parts from reference TRBV2 and TRBJ1-5): EPEVTQTPSHQVTQMGQEVILRCVPISNHLYFYWYRQILGQKVEFLVSFYNNEISEKSEIFDDQFSVERPDGSNFTLKIRSTKLEDSAMYFCASRGDSNSNQPQHFGDGTRLSIL.

J is TRBJ1-5 and V is TRBV5-4, with a tentative D call TRBD1 (5 bases). The CDR3 covers 14 residues. Looked up from germline, CDR1 is SGHNT and CDR2 is YYREEE (reference sequence). Trimming took 2 bases from V and 6 from J, leaving 12 bases between them. CDR3 region: CASSFAREGQPQHF. CDR3 coding DNA: TGTGCCAGCAGCTTCGCCAGGGAAGGTCAGCCCCAGCATTTT.

This chain uses TRBV30 with TRBJ2-7; TRBD1 agrees at 7 bases. CDR1 GTSNPN and CDR2 SVGIG come from the germline V gene (reference sequence). This CDR3 has 12 residues. The V segment lost 3 bases and the J segment 3 bases; nucleotides outside the gene matches: 2. This CDR3 reads CAWRTGLYEQYF. Here the CDR3 DNA reads TGTGCCTGGAGGACAGGGCTCTACGAGCAGTACTTC.

The rearrangement uses TRBV5-6 and TRBJ2-3, with no clear D. Between the trimmed V and J ends, which lost 4 bases and 7 bases, there was a span of 16 bases. The CDR3 runs 14 residues. Germline V gives CDR1 SGHDT, CDR2 YYEEEE. The CDR3 DNA reads as TGTGCCAGCAGCCCCACCTCGTCGACGTATACGCAGTATTTT. It specifies CASSPTSSTYTQYF.

The chain combines TRBV9 with TRBJ1-6; D unresolved. The CDR3 totals 13 residues. The V and J ends lost 0 bases and 8 bases respectively, with 6 bases between them. In germline, CDR1 is SGDLS, CDR2 YYNGEE. DNA of the CDR3: TGTGCCAGCAGCGTAGAAAATGATTCACCCCTCCACTTT. It specifies CASSVENDSPLHF.

The J gene is TRBJ2-3, the V gene TRBV7-9; TRBD1 matches at 9 bases. Germline-derived CDR1 and CDR2 are SEHNR and FQNEAQ (reference sequence). The length of the CDR3 is 17 residues. The V segment lost 3 bases and the J segment 2 bases; nucleotides outside the gene matches: 9. CDR3 amino acids: CASSLGQGPSATDTQYF. CDR3 bases: TGTGCCAGCAGCTTGGGACAGGGACCTTCCGCCACAGATACGCAGTATTTT.